The clone carrying this TCR beta chain has ten or more counts. The ends were cut back, 6 bases at V and 7 bases at J, with 16 bases in the middle. Germline V gene sequence: CDR1 SGHTA, CDR2 FQGNSA. The CDR3 spans 14 residues. Alpha and beta constant-region primers primed reverse transcription of about 0.5 ug RNA. Alpha and beta chain libraries were made separately by chain-specific third strand synthesis with multiplexing indices. Each cDNA molecule was barcoded, and a single primer pair amplified each chain. Via MiXCR, TCRdb re-called the 5' RACE reads, giving one row per CDR3 protein. The data hold around 13,000 distinct CDR3 sequences, with 9.9% observed a single time. The sample is drawn from a study of HIV-infected patients and healthy controls. All unsorted peripheral T cells were captured because whole blood was used without fractionation.

The sequenced sample consisted of blood. The clonotype originates from an adult in good health. This rearrangement joins TRBV7-2 to TRBJ2-1; possibly TRBD1 or TRBD2 for D (6 bases each). The CDR3 DNA sequence: TGTGCCAGCAGTGTGGGGGGCGCCTGGAATGAGCAGTTCTTC. Its protein product is CASSVGGAWNEQFF.